This TCR beta chain stems from a study of regulatory T cells in long-lasting Graves disease. Time point described: persistent/refractory GD, antithyroid drugs over 5 years with positive TRAb. Generation of the TCR library employed RNA extracted from PBMCs. This clonotype has a count of ten or more. Both iRepertoire HTBI primers and Arm-PCR of CDR3 regions were used to build the TCR beta libraries. TCRdb reprocessed the multiplex PCR reads with MiXCR, giving one entry per CDR3 protein. The table shows 390,000 or so distinct CDR3 sequences, with approximately 25% occurring only once. The receptor was isolated from a middle-aged woman with Graves disease. Sequencing was performed on peripheral blood mononuclear cells (PBMCs), taken when the disease was refractory, from a patient treated with antithyroid drugs.

CDR3 sequence: CASREGGGELFF. CDR3 DNA: TGTGCCAGCCGTGAGGGAGGCGGGGAGCTGTTTTTT. The J gene is TRBJ2-2, the V gene TRBV28, with TRBD2 as a possible D gene (6 bases). Germline assignment: CDR1 MDHEN and CDR2 SYDVKM. V was cut by 8 bases and J by 7 bases, with 11 bases left in between. This CDR3 region has 12 residues. Looking up the rest from reference TRBV28 and TRBJ2-2 gives the full variable domain: DVKVTQSSRYLVKRTGEKVFLECVQDMDHENMFWYRQDPGLGLRLIYFSYDVKMKEKGDIPEGYSVSREKKERFSLILESASTNQTSMYLCASREGGGELFFGEGSRLTVL.